The 26 T cell receptor beta chains given below trace back to one sample, sequenced in a study. TCRdb ran MiXCR on the 5' RACE reads and lists one entry per CDR3 protein. The sample has some 5,500 distinct CDR3 sequences, around 51% seen once; the top ten hold around 4%. Specimen: memory CD4+ T cells sorted from blood. Subset noted: memory CD4+ T cells, CD4+CD45RO+CD25-. The receptors shown here come from a female donor with breast cancer.

The V call is TRBV5-1, the J call TRBJ1-5, with 7 bases matching TRBD1. V was pared by 0 bases and J by 4 bases, with 10 bases of the junction left unmatched. In germline, CDR1 is SGHRS, CDR2 YFSETQ. This CDR3 comprises 17 residues. CDR3 residues: CASSLAPTGTGNQPQHF. In nucleotides, the CDR3 is TGCGCCAGCAGCTTGGCCCCGACAGGGACGGGTAATCAGCCCCAGCATTTT.

This clonotype is labeled large. This chain connects TRBV10-3 to TRBJ1-1, with 8 bases matching TRBD1. The germline V gene has CDR1 ENHRY and CDR2 SYGVKD. The CDR3 totals 15 residues. The junction had 12 bases not matched to a gene; V was cut back by 6 bases and J by 6 bases. The CDR3 loop is CAIRMTDRALAEAFF. The CDR3 region has the DNA TGTGCCATCAGGATGACGGACAGGGCTTTGGCTGAAGCTTTCTTT.

V usage is TRBV20-1 and J usage is TRBJ2-1, with D maybe TRBD2 (7 bases). Germline-derived CDR1 and CDR2 are DFQATT and SNEGSKA (reference sequence). This CDR3 comprises 15 residues. V was pared by 3 bases and J by 5 bases, with 17 bases between. CDR3 loop: CSASVPGGHHNEQFF. The CDR3 nucleotides read TGCAGTGCTAGTGTCCCGGGGGGCCATCACAATGAGCAGTTCTTC.

Relative to its sample, this clonotype is medium-sized. The gene calls are TRBV7-2 and TRBJ2-5, with 7 bases fitting TRBD2. CDR1 is SGHTA, CDR2 FQGNSA, per germline. V was pared by 5 bases and J by 5 bases, with 8 bases of the junction left unmatched. This CDR3 is built from 14 residues. CDR3 protein: CASSKTSVPETQYF. DNA of the CDR3: TGTGCCAGCAGCAAAACTAGCGTTCCTGAGACCCAGTACTTC.

A few counts support this clonotype. The rearrangement joins TRBV4-1 to TRBJ1-4; the D is unclear. Germline V CDR1 and CDR2: MGHRA, YSYEKL. There are 15 residues in the CDR3. The germline V and J ends were trimmed by 1 base and 4 bases, with 10 bases remaining between them. This CDR3 reads CASSQVSGFNEKLFF. DNA of the CDR3: TGCGCCAGCAGCCAAGTTTCGGGGTTTAATGAAAAACTGTTTTTT.

The chain joins TRBV20-1 to TRBJ2-3, with 11 bases matching TRBD2. The CDR3 is 17 amino acids. CDR1 is DFQATT, CDR2 SNEGSKA, per germline (reference sequence). V shed 0 bases and J 6 bases; nucleotides not matched to a gene: 11. The CDR3 region has the DNA TGCAGTGCTAGAGATCGGAGTAGCGGGGGGGCCCGGGATACGCAGTATTTT. Encoded protein: CSARDRSSGGARDTQYF.

This clonotype has more than one count but fewer than ten. The genes are TRBV7-9 and TRBJ2-7, with no clear D. The CDR3 extends over 14 amino acids. V lost 1 base, J lost 0 bases, and 7 bases lay in between. Germline V gives CDR1 SEHNR, CDR2 FQNEAQ (reference sequence). The CDR3 DNA is TGTGCCAGCAGCTTAGGCGCTAACTCCTACGAGCAGTACTTC. This sequence encodes CASSLGANSYEQYF. The full variable domain, in which reference TRBV7-9 and TRBJ2-7 provide the parts outside the CDR3, is DTGVSQNPRHKITKRGQNVTFRCDPISEHNRLYWYRQTLGQGPEFLTYFQNEAQLEKSRLLSDRFSAERPKGSFSTLEIQRTEQGDSAMYLCASSLGANSYEQYFGPGTRLTVT.

This clonotype was detected only a few times. V gene TRBV20-1 combines with J gene TRBJ2-2; 9 bases line up with TRBD1. The CDR3 contains 15 residues. The V segment lost 5 bases and the J segment 5 bases; nucleotides outside the gene matches: 9. Germline V gene sequence: CDR1 DFQATT, CDR2 SNEGSKA (reference sequence). This chain's CDR3 is CSAPNRGLGTGELFF. The CDR3, as DNA: TGCAGTGCTCCCAACAGGGGGCTAGGGACCGGGGAGCTGTTTTTT.

This clonotype was found a few times. The rearrangement uses TRBV20-1 and TRBJ2-7; D is unresolved. This CDR3 region has 12 residues. V lost 0 bases, J lost 5 bases, and 8 bases lay in between. CDR1 is DFQATT, CDR2 SNEGSKA, per germline (reference sequence). The CDR3 DNA is TGCAGTGCTAGAGAATGGAGCCACGAGCAGTACTTC. Residues: CSAREWSHEQYF.

This clonotype appeared once. The chain employs TRBV6-6 and TRBJ2-1; 8 nucleotides align to TRBD1. CDR3 length: 16 amino acids. The germline V gene encodes CDR1 MNHNY and CDR2 SVGAGI (reference sequence). V was clipped by 6 bases and J by 0 bases; unmatched bases: 7. The CDR3 bases are TGTGCCAGCAGCGCCCTCACAGGGGGCTCCTACAATGAGCAGTTCTTC. This gives the protein CASSALTGGSYNEQFF.

V usage is TRBV6-4 and J usage is TRBJ2-4, with a tentative D call TRBD2 (7 bases). The V gene lost 2 bases and the J gene lost 3 bases, with 23 bases spanning the gap. CDR3 length: 19 residues. Germline-derived CDR1 and CDR2 are MRHNA and SNTAGT. The CDR3, as DNA: TGTGCCAGCAGTGACCCGAGCTCTCTGGCAGGGGAGGGCAAAAACATTCAGTACTTC. Translating gives CASSDPSSLAGEGKNIQYF.

This clonotype was observed a handful of times. V gene TRBV20-1 combines with J gene TRBJ1-1, with D uncertain. This CDR3 is built from 14 residues. Looked up from germline, CDR1 is DFQATT and CDR2 is SNEGSKA (reference sequence). The ends were cut back, 3 bases at V and 4 bases at J, with 15 bases in the middle. CDR3 protein: CSASVPALGTEAFF. CDR3 DNA sequence: TGCAGTGCTAGTGTCCCCGCGTTGGGCACTGAAGCTTTCTTT.

The sample holds a few counts of this clonotype. The V gene is TRBV6-5, the J gene TRBJ1-1, with 7 bases aligning to TRBD1. Germline V CDR1 and CDR2: MNHEY, SVGAGI. The CDR3 is 14 residues long. The J segment lost 4 bases and the V segment lost 4 bases, leaving 6 bases of the junction unmatched. DNA for the CDR3: TGTGCCAGCAGTTCCGGACAGGCTGGCACTGAAGCTTTCTTT. Translated: CASSSGQAGTEAFF.

The rearrangement links TRBV7-3 to TRBJ2-7; the D gene is possibly TRBD1 (5 bases). Germline V lookup: CDR1 SGHTA, CDR2 FQGTGA. V gave up 0 bases and J gave up 6 bases, with 9 bases separating them. There are 13 residues in the CDR3. The CDR3 here is CASSLTLDSEQYF. DNA for the CDR3: TGTGCCAGCAGCTTAACGCTTGACAGCGAGCAGTACTTC.

The V call is TRBV7-3, the J call TRBJ2-4, with a tentative D call TRBD2 (5 bases). The CDR3 extends over 13 amino acids. V gave up 6 bases and J gave up 6 bases, with 12 bases separating them. The germline gives CDR1 SGHTA, CDR2 FQGTGA. CDR3 protein: CASSAGMGNIQYF. In nucleotides, the CDR3 is TGTGCCAGCAGTGCCGGGATGGGAAACATTCAGTACTTC.

The chain links TRBV27 to TRBJ1-1; 7 nucleotides match TRBD1. V dropped 7 bases and J dropped 5; count of bases not matched to a gene: 10. This CDR3 is built from 14 residues. The germline V gene encodes CDR1 MNHEY and CDR2 SMNVEV (reference sequence). The CDR3 DNA sequence: TGTGCCAGCACCCTAAACAGGGGTGGTACTGAAGCTTTCTTT. Amino acid sequence: CASTLNRGGTEAFF.

This clonotype was seen once. The CDR3 DNA sequence: TGTGCCAGCAGCTTGGACAGTTTAAACTATGGCTACACCTTC. It specifies CASSLDSLNYGYTF. The chain links TRBV5-4 to TRBJ1-2; D gene unclear. Trimming shortened V by 0 bases and J by 2 bases, and 8 bases separated the two germline ends. The length of the CDR3 is 14 residues. Looked up from germline, CDR1 is SGHNT and CDR2 is YYREEE (reference sequence).

The chain uses TRBV20-1 and TRBJ2-1; 8 bases fit TRBD1. The V segment lost 6 bases and the J segment 7 bases; nucleotides outside the gene matches: 14. CDR1 DFQATT and CDR2 SNEGSKA come from the germline V gene (reference sequence). CDR3 length: 15 amino acids. This CDR3 reads CSATSWVGQGNEQFF. Here the CDR3 DNA reads TGCAGTGCAACTTCGTGGGTTGGACAGGGTAATGAGCAGTTCTTC.

CDR3 protein: CASSLWGSYEQYF. DNA of the CDR3: TGTGCCAGCAGTTTATGGGGGAGCTACGAGCAGTACTTC. This chain uses TRBV12-3 or TRBV12-4 with TRBJ2-7, with D perhaps being TRBD1 or TRBD2 (5 bases each). CDR3 length equals 13 residues. V lost 2 bases and J lost 3, with 8 bases in between.

The chain joins TRBV11-2 to TRBJ2-5; 11 bases are shared with TRBD2. The V gene's germline CDR1 is SGHAT and CDR2 FQNNGV. V lost 4 bases and J lost 3; bases outside the gene matches: 10. CDR3 length: 17 amino acids. The CDR3 reads CASSYTVAGGPKETQYF. In DNA form, the CDR3 reads TGTGCCAGCAGCTACACAGTAGCGGGGGGGCCCAAAGAGACCCAGTACTTC.

This rearrangement joins TRBV20-1 to TRBJ2-3; 8 nucleotides align to TRBD2. CDR1 is DFQATT and CDR2 is SNEGSKA in the germline V gene (reference sequence). V gave up 5 bases and J gave up 11 bases; unmatched junction bases: 9. This CDR3 contains 12 residues. CDR3 in amino acids: CSAAGRAREQYF. The CDR3 DNA reads TGCAGTGCTGCCGGGAGGGCCAGGGAGCAGTATTTT.

About this clonotype: The CDR3 carries no conserved terminal phenylalanine or tryptophan, so it likely arises from a read error. The chain recombines TRBV4-2 with TRBJ2-1; D is undetermined. Between the trimmed V and J ends, which lost 0 bases and 0 bases, there was a span of 15 bases. The CDR3 sequence is 18 residues long. Germline V gene lookup returns CDR1 LGHNA and CDR2 YNFKEQ. CDR3 protein: CASSQDGARQSSYNEQFV. CDR3 coding DNA: TGTGCCAGCAGCCAAGATGGTGCGCGTCAGAGCTCCTACAATGAGCAGTTCGTC.

The rearrangement uses TRBV20-1 and TRBJ2-1, with D possibly being TRBD2 (5 bases). With 6 bases removed from V and 8 bases from J, the gap between germline ends came to 17 bases. This CDR3 is 13 amino acids long. CDR1 is DFQATT, CDR2 SNEGSKA, per germline (reference sequence). CDR3 region: CSAHFGELDEQFF. The CDR3 bases are TGCAGTGCCCACTTTGGGGAGCTCGATGAGCAGTTCTTC.

The sample holds a few counts of this clonotype. The genes are TRBV9 and TRBJ2-5; D possibly corresponds to TRBD2 (6 bases). The CDR3 has 14 residues. Trimming removed 2 bases at V and 5 bases at J, with 13 bases between. Germline V gene lookup returns CDR1 SGDLS and CDR2 YYNGEE. The CDR3 DNA reads TGTGCCAGCAGCGTGGACGGGAGATCTGAGACCCAGTACTTC. It encodes CASSVDGRSETQYF.

J is TRBJ1-2 and V is TRBV5-1; 7 bases match TRBD1. Losses at the gene ends were 0 bases for V and 7 bases for J; bases not matched to a gene: 9. The CDR3 length is 15 residues. Looked up from germline, CDR1 is SGHRS and CDR2 is YFSETQ. This chain's CDR3 is CASSLAGQVSTGYTF. The CDR3 bases are TGCGCCAGCAGCTTGGCAGGACAGGTTTCCACTGGCTACACCTTC.

DNA for the CDR3: TGTGCCAGCACAGGGCAGGGCGGTTCACCCCTCCACTTT. Encoded protein: CASTGQGGSPLHF. V and J are TRBV28 and TRBJ1-6, with D tentatively TRBD1 (5 bases). CDR3 length: 13 residues. Germline CDR1 and CDR2: MDHEN and SYDVKM. Trimming removed 7 bases at V and 9 bases at J, with 13 bases between.